The next 26 T cell receptor beta chains were all read from a single sample in a study of cytomegalovirus exposure and HLA in healthy donors. The PCR made use of 60 Vbeta and 13 Jbeta primers. Clones were read by immunoSEQ multiplex PCR, and TCRdb kept only the in-frame ones, dropping some. This sample has under 200,000 clones; almost 80% occur once, and the top ten carry roughly 1.2%. Sequencing was carried out using PBMCs. These receptors originate from a woman aged 45 to 65 in good health and CMV-seronegative.

This clone has only one observation. The V gene is TRBV19, the J gene TRBJ2-5, with 7 bases lining up with TRBD1. The CDR3 has 15 amino acids. Germline V lookup: CDR1 LNHDA, CDR2 SQIVND (reference sequence). V was clipped by 1 base and J by 5 bases; unmatched bases: 7. DNA for the CDR3: TGTGCCAGTAGTATAGGGGGACAGTTTGGGGAGACCCAGTACTTC. It encodes CASSIGGQFGETQYF.

Only a few counts were recorded for this clone. This rearrangement joins TRBV7-9 to TRBJ1-4; a weak D match, TRBD1 (6 bases). The CDR3 spans 16 residues. Trimming shortened V by 5 bases and J by 0 bases, and 13 bases separated the two germline ends. Germline CDR1 SEHNR, CDR2 FQNEAQ (reference sequence). As DNA, the CDR3 is TGTGCCAGCAGCCCAACAGGGAGAGCAACTAATGAAAAACTGTTTTTT. Protein sequence: CASSPTGRATNEKLFF.

J is TRBJ2-2 and V is TRBV5-6, with 9 bases identical to TRBD2. The CDR3 covers 17 residues. V shed 0 bases and J 1 base; nucleotides not matched to a gene: 4. Per germline, CDR1 SGHDT and CDR2 YYEEEE. The CDR3 loop reads CASSLGVAGENTGELFF. The CDR3 nucleotides read TGTGCCAGCAGCTTGGGAGTAGCGGGGGAGAACACCGGGGAGCTGTTTTTT.

The chain couples TRBV9 to TRBJ2-5, with D tentatively TRBD2 (5 bases). V lost 5 bases to trimming and J lost 1 base, with 12 bases between them. CDR1 SGDLS and CDR2 YYNGEE come from the germline V gene. The CDR3 is 14 amino acids. The DNA for the CDR3 is TGTGCCAGCAGTGGAGGACTGCCCCAAGAGACCCAGTACTTC. This gives the protein CASSGGLPQETQYF.

This clone was counted a single time. The chain uses TRBV5-1 and TRBJ2-2, with D perhaps TRBD1 (6 bases). CDR3 length: 14 amino acids. Per germline, CDR1 SGHRS and CDR2 YFSETQ. V lost 4 bases to trimming and J lost 6 bases, with 13 bases between them. The CDR3 DNA is TGCGCCAGCAGCAAACAGGGTAGCGCCGGGGAGCTGTTTTTT. This encodes CASSKQGSAGELFF.

This clone was seen just once. The chain employs TRBV28 and TRBJ1-1; 8 positions agree with TRBD1. The CDR3 totals 13 residues. CDR1 and CDR2 (germline): MDHEN, SYDVKM. The V and J ends lost 11 bases and 6 bases, in that order; junction bases with no gene match: 11. The CDR3 region has the DNA TGTGCCTTAAGATCCCTACAGGGGGCTGAAGCTTTCTTT. This sequence encodes CALRSLQGAEAFF.

The gene calls are TRBV18 and TRBJ1-1, with unresolved D. There are 12 residues in the CDR3. V was trimmed by 5 bases and J by 2 bases, leaving 6 bases between them. Germline CDR1 and CDR2: KGHSH and LQKENI. The CDR3 nucleotides are TGTGCCAGCTCATCCTCCAACACTGAAGCTTTCTTT. Amino acids: CASSSSNTEAFF.

The rearrangement uses TRBV9 and TRBJ2-1; TRBD2 might be the D (5 bases). The germline V gene encodes CDR1 SGDLS and CDR2 YYNGEE. V was shortened by 3 bases and J by 1 base, with 14 bases between the two germline ends. This CDR3 has 16 amino acids. CDR3: CASSGGGAVSYNEQFF. DNA of the CDR3: TGTGCCAGCAGCGGCGGCGGAGCGGTTTCCTACAATGAGCAGTTCTTC. Based on the CDR3 plus reference TRBV9 and TRBJ2-1, the full variable domain is DSGVTQTPKHLITATGQRVTLRCSPRSGDLSVYWYQQSLDQGLQFLIQYYNGEERAKGNILERFSAQQFPDLHSELNLSSLELGDSALYFCASSGGGAVSYNEQFFGPGTRLTVL.

A single count supports this clone. The genes are TRBV5-4 and TRBJ2-2, with 8 nucleotides matching TRBD1. Per the germline V gene, CDR1 is SGHNT and CDR2 is YYREEE (reference sequence). The V gene end was trimmed by 0 bases and the J gene end by 7 bases; junction bases not matched to a gene: 8. This CDR3 spans 16 amino acids. The DNA of the CDR3 is TGTGCCAGCAGCTTGGGGGGGATACAGGGGGGCGGGGAGCTGTTTTTT. Residues: CASSLGGIQGGGELFF.

Points on this clone: Other DNA sequences from this sample encode an identical CDR3 as well. The chain combines TRBV27 with TRBJ2-1; 10 bases align to TRBD2. After removal of 4 bases from V and 3 bases from J, the junction contained 3 bases not matched to a gene. The length of the CDR3 is 15 residues. Germline V CDR1 and CDR2: MNHEY, SMNVEV (reference sequence). CDR3 loop: CASSSGLAVYNEQFF. The CDR3 bases are TGTGCCAGCAGTTCCGGACTAGCGGTCTACAATGAGCAGTTCTTC.

The table lists this clone with a few counts. The gene calls are TRBV11-2 and TRBJ1-3; D is ambiguous. Germline CDR1 and CDR2: SGHAT and FQNNGV. With 5 bases removed from V and 6 bases from J, the gap between germline ends came to 23 bases. The CDR3 has 17 residues. DNA of the CDR3: TGTGCCAGCAGCCGCGACCCGATGGGGAGTACTGTAAACACCATATATTTT. This translates into CASSRDPMGSTVNTIYF.

This clone was detected a few times. The junction departs from germline at one end; a sequencing error may be responsible. This chain uses TRBV9 with TRBJ1-2; the match to TRBD1 covers 7 bases. CDR3 size: 13 residues. Germline loops: CDR1 SGDLS, CDR2 YYNGEE. CDR3 coding DNA: TGTGCCAGCAGCGTAGAGGATCGGGGACAGCAGAATTTC. Residues: CASSVEDRGQQNF.

In this sample, this clone turned up a few times. V gene TRBV10-1 combines with J gene TRBJ2-2; 15 bases agree with TRBD2. Germline CDR1 is WNHNN and CDR2 is SYGVQD (reference sequence). V lost 4 bases and J lost 2; bases outside the gene matches: 2. The CDR3 sequence is 17 residues long. CDR3 in amino acids: CASSGTSGGANTGELFF. CDR3 nucleotide sequence: TGCGCCAGCAGTGGGACTAGCGGGGGGGCTAACACCGGGGAGCTGTTTTTT.

The chain couples TRBV11-2 to TRBJ2-1; 10 nucleotides agree with TRBD2. The CDR3 consists of 15 residues. V shed 0 bases and J 6 bases; nucleotides not matched to a gene: 2. CDR1 SGHAT and CDR2 FQNNGV come from the germline V gene. For the CDR3, the DNA is TGTGCCAGCAGCTTAGAGGGACTAGCGATCAATGAGCAGTTCTTC. As protein: CASSLEGLAINEQFF.

The chain couples TRBV5-4 to TRBJ2-5, with D perhaps matching TRBD1 (5 bases). Trimming left V 0 bases short and J 1 base short, with 7 bases between. The germline gives CDR1 SGHNT, CDR2 YYREEE (reference sequence). The CDR3 is made up of 14 amino acids. Written as DNA, the CDR3 is TGTGCCAGCAGCTTGGGGGGCACCCAAGAGACCCAGTACTTC. Translation: CASSLGGTQETQYF.

This clone was recorded a few times. As DNA, the CDR3 is TGTGCCAGCAGTGACTCCCCGGGGACAGCCTATGGCTACACCTTC. This sequence encodes CASSDSPGTAYGYTF. The rearrangement joins TRBV6-4 to TRBJ1-2; TRBD1 agrees at 7 bases. The germline gives CDR1 MRHNA, CDR2 SNTAGT. V lost 0 bases to trimming and J lost 4 bases; unmatched junction nucleotides: 5. CDR3 size: 15 residues.

This chain joins TRBV19 and TRBJ1-5; the D gene is possibly TRBD1 (6 bases). CDR3 length: 16 amino acids. V dropped 4 bases and J dropped 5 bases, with 18 bases sitting between them. Germline V CDR1 and CDR2: LNHDA, SQIVND (reference sequence). This CDR3 reads CASSTTRGGRDQPQHF. CDR3 DNA: TGTGCCAGTAGTACCACTAGGGGGGGGCGTGATCAGCCCCAGCATTTT. Variable domain in full (rest from reference TRBV19 and TRBJ1-5): DGGITQSPKYLFRKEGQNVTLSCEQNLNHDAMYWYRQDPGQGLRLIYYSQIVNDFQKGDIAEGYSVSREKKESFPLTVTSAQKNPTAFYLCASSTTRGGRDQPQHFGDGTRLSIL.

The chain carries TRBV19 and TRBJ2-1; D is perhaps TRBD2 (6 bases). Trimming cost V 7 bases and J 5 bases, with 24 bases left between them. The CDR3 consists of 17 residues. Germline V lookup: CDR1 LNHDA, CDR2 SQIVND (reference sequence). The chain's CDR3 is CASMVSGLDLSHNEQFF. The DNA for the CDR3 is TGTGCCAGTATGGTATCGGGACTCGATTTGAGCCACAATGAGCAGTTCTTC.

The V and J genes are TRBV4-3 and TRBJ1-1; D possibly corresponds to TRBD1 (5 bases). The length of the CDR3 is 15 residues. V was pared by 3 bases and J by 0 bases, with 11 bases between. Germline CDR1 and CDR2: LGHNA and YSLEER. This chain's CDR3 is CASSQLEGLNTEAFF. For the CDR3, the DNA is TGCGCCAGCAGCCAGTTGGAGGGACTGAACACTGAAGCTTTCTTT.

The V call is TRBV19, the J call TRBJ1-2, with D uncertain. The CDR3 totals 15 residues. V was shortened by 5 bases and J by 0 bases, with 13 bases between the two germline ends. Germline CDR1 reads LNHDA; CDR2 reads SQIVND (reference sequence). The CDR3 bases are TGTGCCAGTAGTCGGGTCAGAGATACTAACTATGGCTACACCTTC. Translated, it gives CASSRVRDTNYGYTF.

V is TRBV28 and J is TRBJ2-7; D is possibly TRBD1 (6 bases). V shed 3 bases and J shed 7 bases, with 13 bases lying between them. The CDR3 has 13 amino acids. Germline-derived CDR1 and CDR2 are MDHEN and SYDVKM. The CDR3: CASSLIQGGEQYF. The DNA for the CDR3 is TGTGCCAGCAGTTTGATACAGGGTGGTGAGCAGTACTTC.

This chain joins TRBV6-5 and TRBJ1-2, with TRBD1 identical over 9 bases. The V gene's germline CDR1 is MNHEY and CDR2 SVGAGI. There are 14 residues in the CDR3. V shed 6 bases and J 1 base; nucleotides not matched to a gene: 3. The CDR3 coding sequence is TGTGCCAGCAGCCGGGGACAGGGTAACTATGGCTACACCTTC. It is translated as CASSRGQGNYGYTF.

V usage is TRBV25-1 and J usage is TRBJ2-7, with 8 bases matching TRBD1. Germline V CDR1 and CDR2: MGHDK, SYGVNS. This CDR3 is built from 12 residues. V shed 6 bases, J shed 6 bases, and the junction held 4 bases outside the gene matches. This CDR3 reads CASSRDRGEQYF. CDR3 DNA sequence: TGTGCCAGCAGCAGAGACAGGGGCGAGCAGTACTTC.

CDR3: CASKRDAGGIPYEQYF. The CDR3 bases are TGTGCCAGTAAAAGGGATGCTGGAGGGATCCCCTACGAGCAGTACTTC. The chain couples TRBV19 to TRBJ2-7, with D perhaps matching TRBD2 (6 bases). There are 16 residues in the CDR3. V lost 7 bases, J lost 2 bases, and 21 bases lay in between. CDR1 is LNHDA and CDR2 is SQIVND in the germline V gene (reference sequence).

V is TRBV4-3 and J is TRBJ1-3; maybe TRBD1 (6 bases). Per the germline V gene, CDR1 is LGHNA and CDR2 is YSLEER. This CDR3 has 15 residues. V was clipped by 0 bases and J by 2 bases, with 8 bases between them. The chain's CDR3 is CASSQEGGAGNTIYF. CDR3 DNA: TGCGCCAGCAGCCAAGAAGGGGGGGCTGGAAACACCATATATTTT.

This clone was detected a few times. V and J are TRBV5-4 and TRBJ1-4; 10 positions match TRBD1. V lost 5 bases and J lost 0; bases outside the gene matches: 7. The CDR3 runs 17 residues. From germline, CDR1 is SGHNT and CDR2 YYREEE (reference sequence). The CDR3 region is CASRSGQGVATNEKLFF. CDR3 DNA: TGTGCCAGCAGATCCGGACAGGGGGTGGCAACTAATGAAAAACTGTTTTTT.